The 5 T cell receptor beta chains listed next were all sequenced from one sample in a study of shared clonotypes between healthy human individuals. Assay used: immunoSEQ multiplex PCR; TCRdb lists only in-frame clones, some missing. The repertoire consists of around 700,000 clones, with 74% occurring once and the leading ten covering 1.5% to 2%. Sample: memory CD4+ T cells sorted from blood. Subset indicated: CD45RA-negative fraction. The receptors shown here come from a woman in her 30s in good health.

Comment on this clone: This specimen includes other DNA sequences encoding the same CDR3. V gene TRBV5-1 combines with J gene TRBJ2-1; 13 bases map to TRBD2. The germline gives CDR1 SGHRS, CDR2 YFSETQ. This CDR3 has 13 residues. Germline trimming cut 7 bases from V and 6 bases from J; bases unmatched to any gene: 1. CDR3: CASRTSGSNEQFF. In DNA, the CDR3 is TGCGCCAGCCGGACTAGCGGGAGCAATGAGCAGTTCTTC.

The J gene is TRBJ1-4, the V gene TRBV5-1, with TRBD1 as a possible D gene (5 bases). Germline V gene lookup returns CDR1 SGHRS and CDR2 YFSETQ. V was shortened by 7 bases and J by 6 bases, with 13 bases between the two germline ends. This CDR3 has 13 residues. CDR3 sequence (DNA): TGCGCCAGCTCCGTACAGGCGGATGAAAAACTGTTTTTT. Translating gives CASSVQADEKLFF.

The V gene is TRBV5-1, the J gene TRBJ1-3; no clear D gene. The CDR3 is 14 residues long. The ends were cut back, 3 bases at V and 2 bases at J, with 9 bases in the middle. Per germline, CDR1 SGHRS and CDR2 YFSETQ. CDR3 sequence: CASSSHEAGNTIYF. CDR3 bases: TGCGCCAGCAGCTCCCATGAAGCTGGAAACACCATATATTTT.

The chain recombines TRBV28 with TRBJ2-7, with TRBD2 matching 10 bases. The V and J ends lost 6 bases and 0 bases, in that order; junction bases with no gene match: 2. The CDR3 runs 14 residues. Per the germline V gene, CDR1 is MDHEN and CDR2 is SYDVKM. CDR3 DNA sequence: TGTGCCAGCAGGACTAGCGGGTTCTCCTACGAGCAGTACTTC. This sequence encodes CASRTSGFSYEQYF.

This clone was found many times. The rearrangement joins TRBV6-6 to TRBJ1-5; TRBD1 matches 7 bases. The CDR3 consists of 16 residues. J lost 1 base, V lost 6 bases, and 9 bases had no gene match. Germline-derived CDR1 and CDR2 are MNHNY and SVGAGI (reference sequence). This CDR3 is CASSQTGDSSNQPQHF. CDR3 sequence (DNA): TGTGCCAGCAGCCAAACTGGGGACAGCAGCAATCAGCCCCAGCATTTT.